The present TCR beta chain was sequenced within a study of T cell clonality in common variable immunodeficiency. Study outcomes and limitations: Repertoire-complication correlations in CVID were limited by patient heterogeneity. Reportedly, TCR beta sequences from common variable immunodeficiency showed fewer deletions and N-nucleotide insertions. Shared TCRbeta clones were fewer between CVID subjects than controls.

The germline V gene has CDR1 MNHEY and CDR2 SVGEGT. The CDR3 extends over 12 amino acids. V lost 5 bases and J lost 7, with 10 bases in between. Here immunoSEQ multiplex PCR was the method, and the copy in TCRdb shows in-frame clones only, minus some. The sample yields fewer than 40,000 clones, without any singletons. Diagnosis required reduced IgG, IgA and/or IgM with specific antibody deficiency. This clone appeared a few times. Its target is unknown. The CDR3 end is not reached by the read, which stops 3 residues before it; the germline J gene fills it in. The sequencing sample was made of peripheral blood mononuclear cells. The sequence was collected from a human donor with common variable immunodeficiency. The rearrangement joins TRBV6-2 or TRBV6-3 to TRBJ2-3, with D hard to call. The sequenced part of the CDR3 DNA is TGTGCCAGCAGTCTAGAGGTCCATACG. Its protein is CASSLEVHT. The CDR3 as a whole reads CASSLEVHTQYF.